This T cell receptor (beta chain) was profiled in a study of beta chain features in type 1 diabetes (dated by TCRdb to the late 2010s). The study in broad terms: Mean age, gender distribution, total cell number and subset yield were not different between patients and healthy donors. Regulatory and stem cell-like memory subsets were isolated from only 8 patients and about eight healthy donors, whereas naive and central memory subsets came from all 30 or so donors. The study compared TCRB repertoires of sorted circulating CD4+ T cell subsets between recently diagnosed type 1 diabetes patients and matched healthy donors. A total of around 110,000,000 sorted cells were examined across all samples, and a strong correlation was observed between cell number per subset and RNA yield. The paper's findings and limits, for the study overall: Shorter templates might have been favored by PCR, but patient and control samples were amplified and corrected together, so both groups would have been affected equally by any skew. Patients with type 1 diabetes made fewer insertions and deleted more nucleotides at VDJ recombination sites, implying thymic rearrangement abnormalities. Because the HLA sub-analyses included only small numbers of individuals, any influence of HLA type on TCRB rearrangement was left unresolved. Because cDNA was sequenced instead of genomic DNA, activated cells with high expression could be over-represented, although the groups did not differ in activation or CD3 levels. The naive, central memory and regulatory TCRB repertoires appeared to resemble one another more closely among patients than among healthy donors. A moderate but significant shortening of TCRB CDR3 length was observed in type 1 diabetes patients in all four CD4+ subsets.

For CDR1 and CDR2, the germline V gene lists SGHTA and FQGNSA. The CDR3 sequence holds 13 residues, the cysteine and phenylalanine included. Only CDR3 DNA is held: 39 bases, read in frame from base 1. Compared with germline, V lacks 8 bases and J lacks 8 bases; bases without a gene match: 8. The High Capacity cDNA Reverse Transcription Kit was used to reverse transcribe all of the isolated RNA, meaning that expressed TCRB transcripts were what got sequenced. Deep immunoSEQ sequencing was applied to naive, central memory and regulatory T cell samples, giving an average of approximately 3.8 million total reads per sample. Sorted cells were lysed in RLT buffer and RNA was extracted with DNase-treated RNeasy Micro or Mini kits, depending on cell number. To prevent cross-contamination, every cell subset was processed on its own, while patient and healthy donor samples were processed together. The immunoSEQ multiplex PCR was used to amplify TCRB sequences from cDNA, yielding 87-bp fragments that span the CDR3 region. The amplicons were sequenced using the Illumina HiSeq platform. The study's own analysis went as follows. PCR bias was corrected computationally using synthetic template baselines, and reads within Hamming distance 2 were collapsed, with unmergeable singletons discarded. Reads were aligned against IMGT to assign V, D and J genes, CDR3 length and insertions or deletions at six rearrangement sites. Within each subset, clonotype counts were normalized to sorted cell number, after which true diversity and Gini coefficients were computed with the tcR R package. The overlap coefficient, calculated on TCRB nucleotide sequences, was used to measure repertoire sharing. As a proxy for the pre-selection repertoire, out-of-frame TCRB sequences from naive cells were analyzed. The table was pulled from immuneACCESS by TCRdb, which kept in-frame rearrangements only. Such tables lose some clones; where checked, under half of the loss comes from unresolved V genes, and the rest has no known cause. V and J calls and clone size follow that table, whereas D and trimming were derived from the DNA. The sample table shows 430,000 or so clones, and 11% are seen once. The top ten constitute around 0.05% of the sample.

Each donor gave one peripheral blood draw, averaging around 120 mL, which was collected into heparinised tubes. A BD FACSAria II was used to sort naive, central memory, regulatory and stem cell-like memory CD4+ T cells with a panel that included CD45RO, CCR7, CD25, CD127, CD95 and CD27. All sorted populations exceeded 95% purity. PBMCs were isolated right away by Lymphoprep density gradient centrifugation and were stained directly, without culture. So that batch effects would be minimized, each experiment stained and sorted samples in pairs, pairing one healthy donor with one patient. Of note for this clone: What antigen it recognizes has not been identified. No per-base quality is available; no much larger clone lies one base away.

This chain joins TRBV7-2 to TRBJ2-1; 8 of the junction bases match TRBD2. The sequence was collected from a woman aged 18-29 years in good health. The sample comprised naive CD4+ T cells from blood. What the cell subset or site label conveys for this sample: true naive CD4+ T cells. The CDR3 protein sequence reads: CASRGLGPYEQFF. The sequenced DNA is TGTGCCAGCCGGGGACTAGGACCCTATGAGCAGTTCTTC.